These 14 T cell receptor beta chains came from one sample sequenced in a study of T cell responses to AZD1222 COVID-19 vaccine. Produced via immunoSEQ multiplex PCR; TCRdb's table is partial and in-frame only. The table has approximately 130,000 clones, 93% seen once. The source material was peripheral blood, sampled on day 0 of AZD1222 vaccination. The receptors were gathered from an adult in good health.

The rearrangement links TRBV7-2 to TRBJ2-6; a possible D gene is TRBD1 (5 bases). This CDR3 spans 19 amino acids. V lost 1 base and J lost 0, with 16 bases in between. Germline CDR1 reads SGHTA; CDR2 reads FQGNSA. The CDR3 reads CASSLGRVGVSSGANVLTF. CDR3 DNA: TGTGCCAGCAGCTTAGGCCGGGTAGGGGTTAGCTCTGGGGCCAACGTCCTGACTTTC.

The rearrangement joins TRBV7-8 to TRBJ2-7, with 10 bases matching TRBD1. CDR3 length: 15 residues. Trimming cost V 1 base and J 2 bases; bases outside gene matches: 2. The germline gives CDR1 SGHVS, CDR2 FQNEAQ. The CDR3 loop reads CASSLGQGAAYEQYF. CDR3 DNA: TGTGCCAGCAGCTTAGGACAGGGGGCGGCCTACGAGCAGTACTTC.

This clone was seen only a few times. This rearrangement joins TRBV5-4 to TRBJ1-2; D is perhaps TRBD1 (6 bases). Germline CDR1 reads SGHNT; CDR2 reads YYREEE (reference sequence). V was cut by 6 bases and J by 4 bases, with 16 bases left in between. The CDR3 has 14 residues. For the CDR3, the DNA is TGTGCCAGCAACATCGCAGGGGTAGGCTATGGCTACACCTTC. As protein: CASNIAGVGYGYTF.

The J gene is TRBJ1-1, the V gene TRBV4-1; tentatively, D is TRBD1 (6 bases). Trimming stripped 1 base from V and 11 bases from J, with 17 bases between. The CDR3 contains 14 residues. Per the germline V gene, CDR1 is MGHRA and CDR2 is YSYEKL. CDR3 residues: CASSQGAPGVRAFF. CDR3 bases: TGCGCCAGCAGCCAAGGGGCTCCAGGGGTTCGGGCTTTCTTT.

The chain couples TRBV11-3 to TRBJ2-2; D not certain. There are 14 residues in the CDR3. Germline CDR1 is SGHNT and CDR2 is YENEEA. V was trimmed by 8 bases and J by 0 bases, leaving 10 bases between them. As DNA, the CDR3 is TGTGCCAGCTCGGCCTCTCCGAACACCGGGGAGCTGTTTTTT. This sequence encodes CASSASPNTGELFF. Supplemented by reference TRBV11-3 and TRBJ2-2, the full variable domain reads EAGVVQSPRYKIIEKKQPVAFWCNPISGHNTLYWYLQNLGQGPELLIRYENEEAVDDSQLPKDRFSAERLKGVDSTLKIQPAELGDSAVYLCASSASPNTGELFFGEGSRLTVL.

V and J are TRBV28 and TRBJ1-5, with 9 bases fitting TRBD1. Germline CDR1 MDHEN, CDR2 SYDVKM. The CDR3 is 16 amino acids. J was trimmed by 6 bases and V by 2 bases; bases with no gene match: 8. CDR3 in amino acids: CASSLPGTGYTQPQHF. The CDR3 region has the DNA TGTGCCAGCAGTTTACCCGGGACAGGGTATACTCAGCCCCAGCATTTT.

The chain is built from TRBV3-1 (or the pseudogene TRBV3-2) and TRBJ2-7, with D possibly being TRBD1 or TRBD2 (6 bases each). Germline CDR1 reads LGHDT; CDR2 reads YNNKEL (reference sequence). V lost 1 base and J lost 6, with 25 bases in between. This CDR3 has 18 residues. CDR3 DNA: TGTGCCAGCAGCCAAGGAGTCTTCCTCTCCGCCGGAGGGGGCGAGCAGTACTTC. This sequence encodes CASSQGVFLSAGGGEQYF.

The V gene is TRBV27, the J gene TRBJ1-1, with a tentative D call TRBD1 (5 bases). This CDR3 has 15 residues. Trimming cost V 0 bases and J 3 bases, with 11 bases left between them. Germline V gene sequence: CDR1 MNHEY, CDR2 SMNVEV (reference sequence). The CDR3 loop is CASSLSRQGYTEAFF. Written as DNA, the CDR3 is TGTGCCAGCAGTTTATCAAGGCAGGGATACACTGAAGCTTTCTTT.

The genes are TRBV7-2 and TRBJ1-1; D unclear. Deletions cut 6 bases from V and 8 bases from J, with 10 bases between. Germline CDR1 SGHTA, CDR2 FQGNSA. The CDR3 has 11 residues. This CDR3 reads CASRRRLEAFF. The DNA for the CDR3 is TGTGCCAGCAGAAGGCGCCTAGAAGCTTTCTTT.

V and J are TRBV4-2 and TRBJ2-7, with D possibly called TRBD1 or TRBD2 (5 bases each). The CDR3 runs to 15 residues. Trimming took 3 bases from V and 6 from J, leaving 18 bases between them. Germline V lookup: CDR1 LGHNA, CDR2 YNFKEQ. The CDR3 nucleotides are TGTGCCAGCAGCCACAAACTAGGGGCTGGCGCCGAGCAGTACTTC. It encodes CASSHKLGAGAEQYF.

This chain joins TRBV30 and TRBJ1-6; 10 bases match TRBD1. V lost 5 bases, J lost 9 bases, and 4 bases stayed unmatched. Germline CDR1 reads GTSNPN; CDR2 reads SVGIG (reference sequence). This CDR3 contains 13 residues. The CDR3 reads CAWVRDRGSPLHF. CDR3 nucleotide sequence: TGTGCCTGGGTCCGGGACAGGGGTTCACCCCTCCACTTT.

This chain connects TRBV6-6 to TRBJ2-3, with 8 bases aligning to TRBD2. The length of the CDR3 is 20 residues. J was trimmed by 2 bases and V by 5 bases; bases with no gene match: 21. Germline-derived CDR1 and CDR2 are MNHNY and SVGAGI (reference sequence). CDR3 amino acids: CASSPVGEIAGRVATDTQYF. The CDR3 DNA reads TGTGCCAGCAGTCCTGTCGGGGAGATAGCGGGGCGCGTCGCCACAGATACGCAGTATTTT.

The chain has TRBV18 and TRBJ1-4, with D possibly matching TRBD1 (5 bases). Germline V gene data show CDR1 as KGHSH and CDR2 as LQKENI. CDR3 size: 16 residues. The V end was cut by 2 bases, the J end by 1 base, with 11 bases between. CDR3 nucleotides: TGTGCCAGCTCACCAACCCAGGGAGGAACTAATGAAAAACTGTTTTTT. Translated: CASSPTQGGTNEKLFF.

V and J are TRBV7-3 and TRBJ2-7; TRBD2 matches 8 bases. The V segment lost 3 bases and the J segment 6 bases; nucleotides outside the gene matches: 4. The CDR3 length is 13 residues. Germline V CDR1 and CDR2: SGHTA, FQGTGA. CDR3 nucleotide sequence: TGTGCCAGCAGCTTCAGCGGGAGTGGCGAGCAGTACTTC. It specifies CASSFSGSGEQYF.